This is a list of T cell receptor beta chains from one sample in a study of cytomegalovirus exposure and HLA in healthy donors. The repertoire was sequenced with immunoSEQ multiplex PCR; TCRdb's copy has only in-frame clones and lacks some. There are about 74,000 clones in the sample; 94% occur only once, and around 1.5% lies in the top ten. The sequenced sample consisted of PBMCs. These receptors all stem from a man between 18 and 35 years old in good health and CMV-seropositive. Both conserved end residues are part of each CDR3. The D gene is left open where the match is weak. The size field is filled for only some rows; it gives once, few, many or a size class.

D | J | V | size | DNA | CDR3
- | TRBJ1-4 | TRBV28 | - | TGTGCCAGCACCGGGACTCCAACTAATGAAAAACTGTTTTTT | CASTGTPTNEKLFF
TRBD2 | TRBJ2-1 | TRBV6-4 | - | TGTGCCAGCAGTGGTATTCCGGGACTAGCTGTAGCTGAGCAGTTCTTC | CASSGIPGLAVAEQFF
- | TRBJ2-1 | TRBV5-4 | - | TGTGCCAGCAGCGAAGCGGCAAGGAGCGAAAATGAGCAGTTCTTC | CASSEAARSENEQFF
- | TRBJ2-7 | TRBV5-1 | - | TGCGCCAGCAGGGTGGCAGGGACAAGCTACGAGCAGTACTTC | CASRVAGTSYEQYF
- | TRBJ2-1 | TRBV4-1 | - | TGCGCCAGCAGCCAAGATGCGGGGCGGGGTTCCTACAATGAGCAGTTCTTC | CASSQDAGRGSYNEQFF
- | TRBJ1-5 | TRBV4-2 | - | TGTGCCAGCAGCCAAGAAAAGGGGAATCAGCCCCAGCATTTT | CASSQEKGNQPQHF
TRBD2 | TRBJ2-1 | TRBV11-2 | - | TGTGCCAGCAGCCGCCGGGTAGCGGGGAACAATGAGCAGTTCTTC | CASSRRVAGNNEQFF
- | TRBJ1-2 | TRBV29-1 | - | TGCAGCGTTCGAACAGAGACTAACTATGGCTACACCTTC | CSVRTETNYGYTF
- | TRBJ1-1 | TRBV6-5 | - | TGTGCCAGCAGTTACAAGCGGGGGAGGAACACTGAAGCTTTCTTT | CASSYKRGRNTEAFF
TRBD1 | TRBJ2-7 | TRBV14 | - | TGTGCCAGCAGCCAAGAGGACAGGGGCTACGAGCAGTACTTC | CASSQEDRGYEQYF
- | TRBJ2-2 | TRBV28 | - | TGTGCCAGCACCCCTTGGAGCACCGGGGAGCTGTTTTTT | CASTPWSTGELFF
TRBD1 | TRBJ1-1 | TRBV6-1 | - | TGTGCCAGCAGTGAATTCCTCGGTCGGACAGGTGAGAACACTGAAGCTTTCTTT | CASSEFLGRTGENTEAFF
TRBD1 | TRBJ2-1 | TRBV27 | - | TGTGCCAGCAGTTTTCAGACAGGGGGCATGGGTGAGCAGTTCTTC | CASSFQTGGMGEQFF
TRBD2 | TRBJ2-6 | TRBV2 | - | TGTGCCAGCAGTCTTCAACTAGCGGGAGGGCCAGCCGGGGCCAACGTCCTGACTTTC | CASSLQLAGGPAGANVLTF
- | TRBJ1-3 | TRBV21-1 | once | TGTGCCAGCAGCCCCAGACAGGGACTTCCTGGAAACACCATATATTTT | CASSPRQGLPGNTIYF
- | TRBJ2-3 | TRBV11-2 | - | TGTGCCAGCGAATCCTACCGCATGCCCAGGGATACGCAGTATTTT | CASESYRMPRDTQYF
TRBD2 | TRBJ2-1 | TRBV29-1 | - | TGCAGCGCCAAAGCGGTAGCGGGAACTTACAGCTCCTACAATGAGCAGTTCTTC | CSAKAVAGTYSSYNEQFF
- | TRBJ2-1 | TRBV11-3 | - | TGTGCCAGCAGCCCCGAGGGCCCCCCGGGGAATGAGCAGTTCTTC | CASSPEGPPGNEQFF
- | TRBJ2-6 | TRBV15 | - | TGTGCCACCAGCAGAGAATACGACAGCTCTGGGGCCAACGTCCTGACTTTC | CATSREYDSSGANVLTF
- | TRBJ1-4 | TRBV6-5 | once | TGTGCCAGCAGGAGGACAACAACTAATGAAAAACTGTTTTTT | CASRRTTTNEKLFF
TRBD1 | TRBJ1-1 | TRBV10-3 | - | TGTGCCATCAGTGAGTCGAGGGACAGCACTGAAGCTTTCTTT | CAISESRDSTEAFF
TRBD2 | TRBJ2-1 | TRBV5-1 | - | TGCGCCAGCAGCTTGGAGACTAGCGGGGGTAATGAGCAGTTCTTC | CASSLETSGGNEQFF
- | TRBJ1-5 | TRBV30 | once | TGTGCCACCGGGGAGGGGGGCATTCAGCCCCAGCATTTT | CATGEGGIQPQHF
- | TRBJ1-1 | TRBV11-2 | - | TGTGCCAGCAGCCTCCGGGGATATGCTGAAGCTTTCTTT | CASSLRGYAEAFF
- | TRBJ2-7 | TRBV20-1 | - | TGCAGTTTTCTGATCCGGGACTCCTCGTACTTC | CSFLIRDSSYF
- | TRBJ2-1 | TRBV30 | - | TGTGCCTGTATGCAGGGTGAGCAGTTCTTC | CACMQGEQFF
TRBD1 | TRBJ2-7 | TRBV25-1 | - | TGTGCCAGCAGTGTCGGACAGGGAGCCTACGAGCAGTACTTC | CASSVGQGAYEQYF
TRBD2 | TRBJ2-1 | TRBV5-6 | - | TGTGCCAGCAGCTTACGACTAGCGGGAGTGCTCCATGAGCAGTTCTTC | CASSLRLAGVLHEQFF
TRBD2 | TRBJ2-5 | TRBV19 | - | TGTGCCAGTAGTATGATCCTAGCGGGAGTTGAGACCCAGTACTTC | CASSMILAGVETQYF
- | TRBJ2-1 | TRBV2 | - | TGTGCCAGCAGTGGGGGACTTTGGAATGAGCAGTTCTTC | CASSGGLWNEQFF
- | TRBJ2-5 | TRBV4-1 | - | TGCGCCAGCAGCCAACTACAGGGAAAAGAGACCCAGTACTTC | CASSQLQGKETQYF
- | TRBJ1-5 | TRBV29-1 | - | TGCAGCGCCCGACAGGGCAATCAGCCCCAGCATTTT | CSARQGNQPQHF
- | TRBJ2-2 | TRBV14 | - | TGTGCCAGCAGCCAATACGGCGGGGAGCTGTTTTTT | CASSQYGGELFF
- | TRBJ2-4 | TRBV4-2 | - | TGTGCCAGCAGCCAAGGTGGCCCAGAAAACATTCAGTACTTC | CASSQGGPENIQYF
TRBD1 | TRBJ2-2 | TRBV11-3 | - | TGTGCCAGCAGCTATCAGGGACAGACTTACGGGGAGCTGTTTTTT | CASSYQGQTYGELFF
TRBD2 | TRBJ2-1 | TRBV6-9 | - | TGTGCCAGCAGTGGGACTAGCGGGAGGGCGGATTACAATGAGCAGTTCTTC | CASSGTSGRADYNEQFF
TRBD2 | TRBJ2-1 | TRBV9 | - | TGTGCCAGCAGCGTAACTATAGGACTAGCGGCGAGTAATGAGCAGTTCTTC | CASSVTIGLAASNEQFF
TRBD2 | TRBJ2-1 | TRBV27 | - | TGTGCCAGCAGTTTATTGGCTAGCGGGAGTGGCCACAATGAGCAGTTCTTC | CASSLLASGSGHNEQFF
TRBD1 | TRBJ2-1 | TRBV10-3 | - | TGTGCCATCAGGGCTGACAGGGCCACGGTCCACAATGAGCAGTTCTTC | CAIRADRATVHNEQFF
- | TRBJ1-2 | TRBV29-1 | - | TGCAGCGTAGGACACCCTAACTATGGCTACACCTTC | CSVGHPNYGYTF
- | TRBJ2-5 | TRBV29-1 | - | TGCAGCGTTTGGGCGCAGACCCTGAAAGAGACCCAGTACTTC | CSVWAQTLKETQYF
- | TRBJ2-3 | TRBV11-3 | - | TGTGCCAGCAGCTTAGCTCTGGGCGGGATAAGCACAGATACGCAGTATTTT | CASSLALGGISTDTQYF
- | TRBJ1-5 | TRBV2 | once | TGTGCCAGCAGTGAAGGGTACGGGCAGCCCCAGCATTTT | CASSEGYGQPQHF
- | TRBJ2-4 | TRBV30 | - | TGTGCCTGGAGTGTACAGGGGGGGGGAAACATTCAGTACTTC | CAWSVQGGGNIQYF
- | TRBJ2-2 | TRBV10-3 | - | TGTGCCATCAGTGCACTCCCCGATCCTAACACCGGGGAGCTGTTTTTT | CAISALPDPNTGELFF